Listed here are 3 T cell receptor beta chains from one sample, sequenced in a study of cytomegalovirus exposure and HLA in healthy donors (dated by TCRdb to 2017 to 2019). Library construction relied on the immunoSEQ multiplex PCR assay. For the multiplex PCR, a mixture combining 60 forward primers for TCR Vbeta segments and 13 reverse primers for TCR Jbeta segments was used. As stored in TCRdb, this immuneACCESS dataset retains in-frame rearrangements with V and J assigned. A fraction of the clones does not appear; measured against another copy, unresolved V genes explain less than half of the discrepancy, and the remainder lacks a known reason. The sample has roughly 250,000 clones on record, 84% of them singletons. The top ten hold roughly 2% of the sample. The sequencing sample was made of PBMCs. All receptors derive from a woman aged 40 to 50 in good health and CMV-seropositive.

The chain employs TRBV6-5 and TRBJ1-5; a weak D match, TRBD1 (6 bases). Germline CDR1 and CDR2: MNHEY and SVGAGI. With 6 bases removed from V and 3 bases from J, the gap between germline ends came to 12 bases. The CDR3 extends over 14 amino acids. Written as DNA, the CDR3 is TGTGCCAGCAGCCGACAGGCGAACAATCAGCCCCAGCATTTT. Amino acid sequence: CASSRQANNQPQHF.

The chain is built from TRBV30 and TRBJ1-1; no clear D. CDR3 length: 12 amino acids. V gave up 4 bases and J gave up 5 bases, with 11 bases separating them. Per the germline V gene, CDR1 is GTSNPN and CDR2 is SVGIG (reference sequence). DNA of the CDR3: TGTGCCTGGATACGGGAAGGAACTGAAGCTTTCTTT. Translating it yields CAWIREGTEAFF. Based on the CDR3 plus reference TRBV30 and TRBJ1-1, the full variable domain is SQTIHQWPATLVQPVGSPLSLECTVEGTSNPNLYWYRQAAGRGLQLLFYSVGIGQISSEVPQNLSASRPQDRQFILSSKKLLLSDSGFYLCAWIREGTEAFFGQGTRLTVV.

The table lists this clone with a few counts. The chain has TRBV18 and TRBJ1-5; possibly TRBD1 for D (5 bases). CDR1 and CDR2 (germline): KGHSH, LQKENI. Trimming stripped 3 bases from V and 0 bases from J, with 12 bases between. The CDR3 loop spans 16 amino acids. The CDR3 DNA is TGTGCCAGCTCACCTTGGGATGACAGTAGCAATCAGCCCCAGCATTTT. Translation: CASSPWDDSSNQPQHF.